The T cell receptor (beta chain) under discussion was sequenced for a study of cytomegalovirus exposure and HLA in healthy donors. Study information: In terms of ancestry, the Caucasian-associated cluster contained 75% to 85% of the 300 to 400 genotyped donors.

Study-wide results and caveats: Later analysis suggested links between common viral pathogens and several top significant clusters. CMV antigen specificity was confirmed in vitro for a few CMV-associated chains.

Worth noting for this clone: Its antigen is unidentified.

Primers for the PCR totalled 60 Vbeta and 13 Jbeta. Libraries were prepared by immunoSEQ multiplex PCR; TCRdb keeps only in-frame clonotypes and omits some of them. The sample holds about 210,000 clones. This CDR3 has 13 amino acids. The ends were cut back, 10 bases at V and 1 base at J, with 11 bases in the middle. In germline, CDR1 is ENHRY, CDR2 SYGVKD. The genes are TRBV10-3 and TRBJ1-3; a weak D match, TRBD1 (6 bases). The sequencing input was PBMCs. This sequence originates from a woman between 25 and 40 years old in good health and CMV-seropositive. The CDR3 DNA reads as TGTGCCACCAGGACAGCTTCTGGAAACACCATATATTTT. It specifies CATRTASGNTIYF.